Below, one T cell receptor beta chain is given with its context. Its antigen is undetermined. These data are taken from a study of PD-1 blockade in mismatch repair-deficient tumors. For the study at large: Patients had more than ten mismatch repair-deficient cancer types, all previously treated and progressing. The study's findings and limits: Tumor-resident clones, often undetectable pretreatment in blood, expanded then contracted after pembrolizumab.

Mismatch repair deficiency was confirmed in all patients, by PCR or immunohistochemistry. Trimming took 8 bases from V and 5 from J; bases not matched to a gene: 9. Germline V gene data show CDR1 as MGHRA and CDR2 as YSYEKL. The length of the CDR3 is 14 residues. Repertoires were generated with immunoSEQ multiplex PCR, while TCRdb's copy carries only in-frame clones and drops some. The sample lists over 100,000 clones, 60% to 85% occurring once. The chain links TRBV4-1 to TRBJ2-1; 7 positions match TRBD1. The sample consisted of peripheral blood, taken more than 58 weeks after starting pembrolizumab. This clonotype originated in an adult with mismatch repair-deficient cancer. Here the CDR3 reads CASGPPGGNNEQFF. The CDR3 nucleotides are TGCGCCAGCGGGCCCCCAGGGGGTAACAATGAGCAGTTCTTC.